Listed below are T cell receptor beta chains from one sample, sequenced in a study of T cells in Graves' hyperthyroidism and ophthalmopathy. MiXCR, applied by TCRdb to the multiplex PCR reads, yields one record per CDR3 protein. The table shows about 520,000 distinct CDR3 sequences, with roughly 25% occurring only once. The sample was blood. The receptors here all came from a woman in her twenties or thirties with Graves' ophthalmopathy. Both conserved end residues are part of each CDR3. A D gene is named only where the DNA matches it firmly. Rows may omit the clone size; those that give it use once, few, many or a size class.

TRBJ2-5,.,TRBD2,TRBV11-2,CASSLGGSGKETQYF,TGTGCCAGCAGCTTAGGGGGTAGCGGGAAAGAGACCCAGTACTTC
TRBJ1-5,.,.,TRBV7-2,CASSLGPGFNQPQHF,TGTGCCAGCAGCTTAGGACCGGGCTTCAATCAGCCCCAGCATTTT
TRBJ1-2,few,.,TRBV28,CASSSTQGGYYGYTF,TGTGCCAGCAGTTCGACACAGGGTGGCTACTATGGCTACACCTTC
TRBJ1-2,few,.,TRBV4-3,CASSQEIGNYGYTF,TGCGCCAGCAGCCAAGAGATCGGGAACTATGGCTACACCTTC
TRBJ2-6,.,TRBD1,TRBV27,CASSKGQGWGANVLTF,TGTGCCAGCAGTAAGGGACAGGGGTGGGGGGCCAACGTCCTGACTTTC
TRBJ1-1,once,TRBD1,TRBV28,CASSLRTGRNTEAFF,TGTGCCAGCAGTTTAAGGACAGGGAGAAACACTGAAGCTTTCTTT
TRBJ2-6,many,.,TRBV7-2,CASSLGIGVSGANVLTF,TGTGCCAGCAGCTTAGGTATTGGAGTCTCTGGGGCCAACGTCCTGACTTTC
TRBJ1-1,many,.,TRBV12-5,CASGLVLGRGWAEAFF,TGTGCTAGTGGTTTGGTACTAGGGAGGGGTTGGGCGGAAGCTTTCTTT
TRBJ2-7,.,TRBD1,TRBV12-3/TRBV12-4,CASSVWGTGDLNEQYF,TGTGCCAGCAGCGTATGGGGGACAGGGGATTTGAACGAGCAGTACTTC
TRBJ1-1,many,.,TRBV20-1,CSARDTTDTEAFF,TGCAGTGCTAGAGATACGACAGACACTGAAGCTTTCTTT
TRBJ2-7,many,.,TRBV5-1,CASRQESSPAYEQYF,TGCGCCAGCAGGCAAGAGTCGAGTCCTGCCTACGAGCAGTACTTC
TRBJ2-7,.,.,TRBV11-2,CASSLEARGVYEQYF,TGTGCCAGCAGCTTAGAGGCTCGTGGGGTCTACGAGCAGTACTTC
TRBJ2-7,.,TRBD2,TRBV20-1,CSALTSGIYEQYF,TGCAGTGCCTTGACTAGCGGGATCTACGAGCAGTACTTC
TRBJ2-7,many,.,TRBV29-1,CSVRGVLNSDEQYF,TGCAGCGTCCGCGGGGTTCTTAATTCTGACGAGCAGTACTTC
TRBJ2-7,many,TRBD1,TRBV6-1,CATGQGAPYEQYF,TGTGCCACCGGACAGGGGGCTCCCTACGAGCAGTACTTC